A single sample gave rise to the 12 T cell receptor beta chains below, sequenced in a study of neurological immune-mediated disorders. TCRdb itself ran the 5' RACE reads through MiXCR, one entry per CDR3 protein. The data hold about 39,000 distinct CDR3 sequences, with 6% to 7.5% observed a single time. Sequences were obtained from CD4+ T cells from blood. These receptors all stem from a man aged 50-59 years in good health.

In this sample, this clonotype turned up many times. CDR3 protein: CSAKRDANVLTF. CDR3 nucleotides: TGCAGTGCTAAACGAGATGCCAACGTCCTGACTTTC. This chain links TRBV20-1 with TRBJ2-6, with D unresolved. The germline gives CDR1 DFQATT, CDR2 SNEGSKA (reference sequence). Deletions cut 4 bases from V and 7 bases from J, with 8 bases between. The CDR3 totals 12 residues.

This clonotype was recorded at least ten times. This rearrangement joins TRBV28 to TRBJ2-7; D is uncertain. Germline V gene lookup returns CDR1 MDHEN and CDR2 SYDVKM. This CDR3 spans 16 amino acids. V lost 3 bases to trimming and J lost 2 bases, with 17 bases between them. The CDR3 DNA reads as TGTGCCAGCAGTTTTACCCTCCTCGGCCGGGCCTACGAGCAGTACTTC. Translating it yields CASSFTLLGRAYEQYF. The whole variable domain, remainder taken from reference TRBV28 and TRBJ2-7, is DVKVTQSSRYLVKRTGEKVFLECVQDMDHENMFWYRQDPGLGLRLIYFSYDVKMKEKGDIPEGYSVSREKKERFSLILESASTNQTSMYLCASSFTLLGRAYEQYFGPGTRLTVT.

This clonotype was counted ten times or more. The rearrangement joins TRBV5-1 to TRBJ2-7; D possibly corresponds to TRBD2 (7 bases). From germline, CDR1 is SGHRS and CDR2 YFSETQ. V was cut by 4 bases and J by 4 bases, with 18 bases left in between. The CDR3 runs 15 residues. The CDR3 bases are TGCGCCAGCAGCGCCCGGGGGCGGGAGAGGTACGAGCAGTACTTC. It codes for CASSARGRERYEQYF.

This clonotype was detected many times. V usage is TRBV7-2 and J usage is TRBJ2-3; D gene unclear. The germline CDR1 and CDR2 sequences are SGHTA and FQGNSA. This CDR3 contains 14 residues. The V end lost 5 bases, the J end lost 7 bases, and 16 bases lay between the germline ends. CDR3 sequence reads: CASSPGMATYTQYF. CDR3 coding DNA: TGTGCCAGCAGCCCTGGAATGGCTACGTATACGCAGTATTTT.

This clonotype came up many times. The chain joins TRBV5-1 to TRBJ2-1, with 10 bases aligning to TRBD2. From germline, CDR1 is SGHRS and CDR2 YFSETQ. The V and J ends lost 4 bases and 8 bases, in that order; junction bases with no gene match: 15. This CDR3 comprises 17 residues. For the CDR3, the DNA is TGCGCCAGCAGCCCTGGGACTAGCGCCCACATCGGGGATGAGCAGTTCTTC. Amino acid sequence: CASSPGTSAHIGDEQFF.

This clonotype has at least ten counts. The V call is TRBV6-5, the J call TRBJ2-5; D gene uncertain. The CDR3 extends over 15 amino acids. CDR1 MNHEY and CDR2 SVGAGI come from the germline V gene. Trimming removed 0 bases from V and 1 base from J, with 9 bases in between. The CDR3 nucleotides read TGTGCCAGCAGTTACTCGAGGTCCACCCAAGAGACCCAGTACTTC. As protein: CASSYSRSTQETQYF.

This clonotype came up many times. The chain joins TRBV5-1 to TRBJ2-2, with 10 bases identical to TRBD2. This CDR3 comprises 16 residues. Germline V gene data show CDR1 as SGHRS and CDR2 as YFSETQ. V shed 1 base and J 0 bases; nucleotides not matched to a gene: 0. CDR3 sequence (DNA): TGCGCCAGCAGCTTGACTAGCGGGACGAACACCGGGGAGCTGTTTTTT. Residues: CASSLTSGTNTGELFF.

This clonotype was recorded a few times. The rearrangement uses TRBV15 and TRBJ2-7, with D uncertain. V dropped 0 bases and J dropped 2 bases, with 5 bases sitting between them. This CDR3 region has 13 residues. Germline lookup yields CDR1 LNHNV and CDR2 YYDKDF (reference sequence). The CDR3 region has the DNA TGTGCCACCAGCAGAGATGGTGCCTACGAGCAGTACTTC. It yields the protein CATSRDGAYEQYF.

This chain connects TRBV29-1 to TRBJ2-1; 7 nucleotides match TRBD2. CDR1 is SQVTM and CDR2 is ANQGSEA in the germline V gene. The CDR3 runs to 12 residues. V gave up 6 bases and J gave up 6 bases; unmatched junction bases: 5. CDR3 sequence (DNA): TGCAGCGTGGGGAGGGCCGGCAATGAGCAGTTCTTC. It specifies CSVGRAGNEQFF.

This chain uses TRBV10-3 with TRBJ2-3, with TRBD1 as a possible D gene (6 bases). This CDR3 is 14 amino acids long. The V end lost 6 bases, the J end lost 4 bases, and 14 bases lay between the germline ends. CDR1 ENHRY and CDR2 SYGVKD come from the germline V gene. The CDR3, as DNA: TGTGCCATCAGAAGACAGGTCATGGCAGATACGCAGTATTTT. Its translation is CAIRRQVMADTQYF.

The count of this clonotype is one. This chain connects TRBV19 to TRBJ2-7; unclear D gene. V lost 4 bases and J lost 2, with 9 bases in between. The germline CDR1 and CDR2 sequences are LNHDA and SQIVND (reference sequence). The CDR3 is 13 residues long. The CDR3 spells CASSKTAAYEQYF. In DNA form, the CDR3 reads TGTGCCAGTAGTAAAACCGCCGCCTACGAGCAGTACTTC.

This clonotype was observed many times. The chain is built from TRBV10-3 and TRBJ2-1; TRBD2 agrees at 9 bases. Trimming at V came to 2 bases and at J to 7 bases, leaving 12 bases not matched to a gene. Germline loops: CDR1 ENHRY, CDR2 SYGVKD. The CDR3 length is 17 residues. The CDR3 reads CAISENGAGGPLNEQFF. The CDR3 bases are TGTGCCATCAGTGAGAACGGGGCGGGAGGGCCACTTAATGAGCAGTTCTTC.